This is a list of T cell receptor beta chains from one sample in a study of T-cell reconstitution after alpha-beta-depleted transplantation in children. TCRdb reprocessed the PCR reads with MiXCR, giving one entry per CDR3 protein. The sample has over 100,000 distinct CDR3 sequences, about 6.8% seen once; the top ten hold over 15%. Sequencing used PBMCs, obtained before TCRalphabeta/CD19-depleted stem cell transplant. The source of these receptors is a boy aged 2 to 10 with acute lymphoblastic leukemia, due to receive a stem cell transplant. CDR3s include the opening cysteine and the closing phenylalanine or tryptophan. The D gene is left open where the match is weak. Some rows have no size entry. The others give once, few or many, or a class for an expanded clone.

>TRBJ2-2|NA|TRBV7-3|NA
TGTGCCAGCAGCTTAACGTTGTCCCCCGGGGAGCTGTTTTTT
CASSLTLSPGELFF
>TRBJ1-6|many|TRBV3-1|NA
TGTGCCAGCAGCCAGGCAATGGAGGATTCACCCCTCCACTTT
CASSQAMEDSPLHF
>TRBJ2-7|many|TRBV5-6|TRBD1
TGTGCCAGCAGCCCTAAGGGGGCCGGCTTCTACGAGCAGTACTTC
CASSPKGAGFYEQYF
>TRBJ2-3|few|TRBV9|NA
TGTGCCAGCAGCGTAGCGTCCTCTAGCACAGATACGCAGTATTTT
CASSVASSSTDTQYF
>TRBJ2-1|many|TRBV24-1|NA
TGTGCCACCAGTGAGACTAAGGCGGACAAAAGCAATGAGCAGTTCTTC
CATSETKADKSNEQFF
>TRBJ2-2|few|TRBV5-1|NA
TGCGCCAGCAGCTTGAGGCAGAACACCGGGGAGCTGTTTTTT
CASSLRQNTGELFF
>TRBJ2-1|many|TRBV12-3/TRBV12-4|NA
TGTGCCAGCAGACGAACAGGCGGGCTCAATGAGCAGTTCTTC
CASRRTGGLNEQFF
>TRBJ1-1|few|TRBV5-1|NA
TGCGCCAGCAGCTTGGGAGGGGGAGACCTGAACACTGAAGCTTTCTTT
CASSLGGGDLNTEAFF
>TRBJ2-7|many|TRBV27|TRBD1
TGTGCCAGCAGTCCCCTCGACAGGGACCACGAGCAGTACTTC
CASSPLDRDHEQYF
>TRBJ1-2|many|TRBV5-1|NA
TGCGCCAGCAGCTTGTTTCAGGGCCTCCTCTATGGCTACACCTTC
CASSLFQGLLYGYTF
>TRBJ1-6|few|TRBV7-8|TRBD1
TGTGCCAGCAGCCTTCCGACAGGGCGGGGATCACCCCTCCACTTT
CASSLPTGRGSPLHF
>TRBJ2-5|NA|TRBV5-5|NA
TGTGCCAGCAGCTTGGGGGGGAATATCGAGACCCAGTACTTC
CASSLGGNIETQYF
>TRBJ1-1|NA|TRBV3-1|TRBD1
TGTGCCAGCACAGGGGGAGGGACTGAAGCTTTCTTT
CASTGGGTEAFF
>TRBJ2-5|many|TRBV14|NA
TGTGCCAGCAGCCAACTTAGTAGCCCCTTCCAAGAGACCCAGTACTTC
CASSQLSSPFQETQYF
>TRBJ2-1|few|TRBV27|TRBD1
TGTGCCAGCAGTTTGCAGGGGGCCTCCTACAATGAGCAGTTCTTC
CASSLQGASYNEQFF
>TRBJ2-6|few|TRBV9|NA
TGTGCCAGCAGCGGCGGGATATCAGCTGGGGCCAACGTCCTGACTTTC
CASSGGISAGANVLTF
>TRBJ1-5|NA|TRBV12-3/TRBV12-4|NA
TGTGCCAGCAGCCTCACCTTGGGTAAGGGTCAGCCCCAGCATTTT
CASSLTLGKGQPQHF
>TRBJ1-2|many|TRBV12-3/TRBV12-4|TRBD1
TGTGCCAGCAGCCCGACAGGGGTCCATGGCTACACCTTC
CASSPTGVHGYTF
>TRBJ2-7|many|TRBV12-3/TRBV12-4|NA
TGTGCCAGCAGTTTAAGGGACTCCAGCTCCTACGAGCAGTACTTC
CASSLRDSSSYEQYF
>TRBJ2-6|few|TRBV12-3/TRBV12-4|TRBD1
TGTGCCAGCACCCTAAGCGTAGGACAGGGTCCTTCTGGGGCCAACGTCCTGACTTTC
CASTLSVGQGPSGANVLTF
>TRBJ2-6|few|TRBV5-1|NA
TGCGCCAGCAGCTTTGGAGGCAACTCTGGGGCCAACGTCCTGACTTTC
CASSFGGNSGANVLTF
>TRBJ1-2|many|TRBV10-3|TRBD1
TGTGCCATCACCGGACAGGGTCACTATGGCTACACCTTC
CAITGQGHYGYTF
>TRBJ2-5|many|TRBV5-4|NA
TGTGCCAGCAGCTCCCCGGGAGCCGGAGAGACCCAGTACTTC
CASSSPGAGETQYF
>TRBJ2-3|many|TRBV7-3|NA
TGTGCCAGCAGCTTAGGGGGGGGCCTAGATACGCAGTATTTT
CASSLGGGLDTQYF
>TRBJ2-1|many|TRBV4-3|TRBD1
TGCGCCAGCAGCCGAGACAGGGCTGATGAGCAGTTCTTC
CASSRDRADEQFF
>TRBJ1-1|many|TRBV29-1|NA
TGCAGCGTTCGAGTGAACACTGAAGCTTTCTTT
CSVRVNTEAFF
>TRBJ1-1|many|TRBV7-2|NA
TGTGCCAGCAGCTTACGACTCAACACTGAAGCTTTCTTT
CASSLRLNTEAFF
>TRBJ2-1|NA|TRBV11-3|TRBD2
TGTGCCAGCAGCTTAAATAGCGGGGTCTACAATGAGCAGTTCTTC
CASSLNSGVYNEQFF
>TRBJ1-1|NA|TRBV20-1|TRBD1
TGCAGTGCACAAGATCCGGGACAGGGGTACACTGAAGCTTTCTTT
CSAQDPGQGYTEAFF
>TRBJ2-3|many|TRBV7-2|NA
TGTGCCAGCACCCCCCGGCCCCTGATTGGAGATACGCAGTATTTT
CASTPRPLIGDTQYF
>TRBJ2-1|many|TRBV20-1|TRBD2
TGCAGTGCCACCGGGACTAGCGGGGGGTTACTCAATGAGCAGTTCTTC
CSATGTSGGLLNEQFF
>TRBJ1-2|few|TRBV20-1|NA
TGCAGTGCTAGAGTAAAGGATGGCTACACCTTC
CSARVKDGYTF
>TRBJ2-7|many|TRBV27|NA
TGTGCCAGCAGTGCCAGGGGGGGGACCTACGAGCAGTACTTC
CASSARGGTYEQYF
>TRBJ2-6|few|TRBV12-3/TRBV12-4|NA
TGTGCCAGCAGCCGCCAGGCTGGGGCCAACGTCCTGACTTTC
CASSRQAGANVLTF
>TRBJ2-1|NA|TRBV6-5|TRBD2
TGTGCCAGCAGTTTGACTAGCGGGGCACGGGGGGATGAGCAGTTCTTC
CASSLTSGARGDEQFF
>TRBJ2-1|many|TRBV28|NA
TGTGCCAGCACCCTCGACTCGTCGAGCTCCTACAATGAGCAGTTCTTC
CASTLDSSSSYNEQFF
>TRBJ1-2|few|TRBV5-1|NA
TGCGCCAGCAGCTTGGCCGCGGCGGGTACGGGCTACACCTTC
CASSLAAAGTGYTF
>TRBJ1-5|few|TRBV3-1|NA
TGTGCCAGCAGCCGACAGATCAATCAGCCCCAGCATTTT
CASSRQINQPQHF
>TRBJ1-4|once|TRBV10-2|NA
TGCGCCACCGCACCCGGAACCGATGAAAAACTGTTTTTT
CATAPGTDEKLFF
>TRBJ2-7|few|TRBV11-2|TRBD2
TGTGCCAGCAGCTTAGTCACTAGCGGTTCAGCCTACGAGCAGTACTTC
CASSLVTSGSAYEQYF
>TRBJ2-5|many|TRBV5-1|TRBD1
TGCGCCAGCAGCTTTGGACAGGGGCAGGAGACCCAGTACTTC
CASSFGQGQETQYF
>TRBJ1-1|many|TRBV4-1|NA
TGCGCCAGCAGCCAAGTGGGCACGTTGAACACTGAAGCTTTCTTT
CASSQVGTLNTEAFF
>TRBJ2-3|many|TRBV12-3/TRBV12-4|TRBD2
TGTGCCAGCAGTCCAGGACTAGCGGGGTACACAGATACGCAGTATTTT
CASSPGLAGYTDTQYF
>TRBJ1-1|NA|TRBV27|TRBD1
TGTGCCAGCGGAAACAGGGGAGGTACGGGTGAAGCTTTCTTT
CASGNRGGTGEAFF
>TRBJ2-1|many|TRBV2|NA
TGTGCCAGCAGGGAGGGAAATTACAATGAGCAGTTCTTC
CASREGNYNEQFF
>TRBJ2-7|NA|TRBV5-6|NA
TGTGCCAGCAGCTTGGCCCTCTACGAGCAGTACTTC
CASSLALYEQYF
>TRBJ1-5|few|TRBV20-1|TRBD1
TGCAGTGCTAGATCCCCGACAGGGCCCCAAGGGCCCCAGCATTTT
CSARSPTGPQGPQHF
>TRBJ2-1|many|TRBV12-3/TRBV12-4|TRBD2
TGTGCCAGCAGTCTAGCGGGGGCCCACAATGAGCAGTTCTTC
CASSLAGAHNEQFF
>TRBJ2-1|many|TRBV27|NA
TGTGCCAGCAGTTTATACGGCGGGGGCACAAACAATGAGCAGTTCTTC
CASSLYGGGTNNEQFF